This T cell receptor beta chain appears in the sequencing data of a study of OX40 agonist ivuxolimab in advanced cancers. Whole-study context: Every 2 weeks, patients got intravenous ivuxolimab at one of six dose levels (0.01-10 mg/kg). Study results and caveats: Averaging showed that CD8+ T cells had more expanded clones than CD4+ did.

In regard to this clone: As yet, its antigen is unknown.

Clones were sequenced by immunoSEQ multiplex PCR, and TCRdb holds only the in-frame ones, with some missing. The repertoire has about 48,000 clones, about 85% of them found once; the top ten carry roughly 9.9%. The CDR3 length is 16 residues. Trimming removed 5 bases from V and 7 bases from J; junction bases left unmatched: 10. From germline, CDR1 is LNHDA and CDR2 SQIVND (reference sequence). The gene calls are TRBV19 and TRBJ2-1; 11 positions agree with TRBD2. The source was CD4+ or CD8+ T cells sorted from blood, collected in a trial of the OX40 agonist ivuxolimab. The TCR comes from an adult with an advanced solid tumor such as melanoma, head and neck, liver or kidney cancer. The CDR3 sequence: CASSGGLADLRNEQFF. DNA of the CDR3: TGTGCCAGTAGTGGGGGACTAGCGGACCTCAGGAATGAGCAGTTCTTC.